A selection of T cell receptor beta chains follows, all from one sample in a study of blood T cell repertoires in COVID-19. Sequencing was performed with immunoSEQ multiplex PCR; in TCRdb, only in-frame clones are kept and a portion is missing. Here the sample spans about 200,000 clones, over 70% being singletons. The sequenced sample consisted of peripheral blood. The receptors were sampled from a woman in her 70s with acute or convalescent COVID-19. Both conserved end residues are part of each CDR3. The D gene is left open where the match is weak. Size is omitted from some rows. Given values are once, few, many or a class for expanded clones.

>TRBV7-2|-|TRBJ2-7|13|-
CASSLVLPYEQYF
TGTGCCAGCAGCTTAGTTCTCCCCTACGAGCAGTACTTC
>TRBV24-1|TRBD2|TRBJ2-2|15|-
CAAEGTSGRSGELFF
TGTGCCGCCGAAGGGACTAGCGGGAGATCCGGGGAGCTGTTTTTT
>TRBV18|-|TRBJ2-1|16|few
CASSPGGSHSTNEQFF
TGTGCCAGCTCACCAGGGGGGAGTCATAGTACCAATGAGCAGTTCTTC
>TRBV19|-|TRBJ2-5|13|-
CASSIGRGETQYF
TGTGCCAGTAGTATCGGCCGAGGAGAGACCCAGTACTTC
>TRBV6-5|-|TRBJ2-3|14|once
CASSYELFTDTQYF
TGTGCCAGCAGTTACGAACTGTTCACAGATACGCAGTATTTT
>TRBV10-3|-|TRBJ2-7|14|-
CAISEGQLTYEQYF
TGTGCCATCAGTGAGGGACAGTTAACCTACGAGCAGTACTTC
>TRBV4-1|-|TRBJ2-1|14|-
CASSQEPGNNEQFF
TGCGCCAGCAGCCAAGAACCAGGGAACAATGAGCAGTTCTTC
>TRBV19|TRBD1|TRBJ2-2|15|-
CASSKDRANTGELFF
TGTGCCAGTAGTAAGGACAGGGCCAACACCGGGGAGCTGTTTTTT
>TRBV10-3|-|TRBJ1-3|16|once
CAIEGDRSTFGNTIYF
TGTGCCATCGAGGGGGACCGATCGACCTTTGGAAACACCATATATTTT
>TRBV28|TRBD2|TRBJ2-3|16|-
CASSLRAGGFTDTQYF
TGTGCCAGCAGTTTAAGAGCGGGAGGCTTCACAGATACGCAGTATTTT
>TRBV5-1|-|TRBJ1-1|14|-
CASSPDKLDTEAFF
TGCGCCAGCAGCCCCGACAAATTAGACACTGAAGCTTTCTTT
>TRBV24-1|TRBD2|TRBJ2-2|19|-
CATSDFGRASGRATGELFF
TGTGCCACCAGTGATTTCGGGCGGGCTAGCGGGAGGGCGACCGGGGAGCTGTTTTTT
>TRBV28|-|TRBJ2-1|15|-
CASSLSGGSYNEQFF
TGTGCCAGCAGTTTGTCAGGGGGGTCCTACAATGAGCAGTTCTTC
>TRBV2|-|TRBJ1-2|14|-
CASRRGTVPNGYTF
TGTGCCAGCAGACGCGGGACTGTCCCGAATGGCTACACCTTC
>TRBV27|-|TRBJ1-1|14|-
CASSLGTPNTEAFF
TGTGCCAGCAGTTTAGGTACACCGAACACTGAAGCTTTCTTT
>TRBV29-1|-|TRBJ1-2|13|-
CSVDWVASYGYTF
TGCAGCGTTGATTGGGTAGCCTCCTATGGCTACACCTTC
>TRBV9|TRBD2|TRBJ2-1|16|many
CASSVGRGLATGEQFF
TGTGCCAGCAGCGTAGGCAGGGGACTAGCGACTGGTGAGCAGTTCTTC
>TRBV11-1|TRBD1|TRBJ2-7|14|-
CASSQRQGAYEQYF
TGTGCCAGCAGCCAAAGACAGGGGGCGTACGAGCAGTACTTC
>TRBV24-1|-|TRBJ1-5|16|-
CATSDSSQYSNQPQHF
TGTGCCACCAGTGATTCCTCTCAGTATAGCAATCAGCCCCAGCATTTT
>TRBV7-9|-|TRBJ1-4|16|-
CASSLARGDFNEKLFF
TGTGCCAGCAGCTTAGCGCGGGGAGATTTTAATGAAAAACTGTTTTTT
>TRBV3-1/TRBV3-2|TRBD1|TRBJ2-1|15|-
CASSHQGQGYNEQFF
TGTGCCAGCAGCCACCAAGGACAGGGGTACAATGAGCAGTTCTTC
>TRBV7-3|TRBD2|TRBJ2-7|15|-
CASSKTAGEQYEQYF
TGTGCCAGCAGCAAAACAGCGGGAGAGCAGTACGAGCAGTACTTC
>TRBV9|-|TRBJ2-4|13|-
CASSVGPENIQYF
TGTGCCAGCAGCGTAGGTCCCGAAAACATTCAGTACTTC
>TRBV19|-|TRBJ2-3|11|once
CASSIQDTQYF
TGTGCCAGTAGTATACAGGATACGCAGTATTTT
>TRBV5-1|TRBD1|TRBJ2-7|15|-
CASSLETGQTYEQYF
TGCGCCAGCAGCTTGGAGACAGGGCAAACCTACGAGCAGTACTTC
>TRBV6-5|TRBD1|TRBJ1-3|15|-
CASSSGQFSGNTIYF
TGTGCCAGCAGTTCGGGACAGTTCTCTGGAAACACCATATATTTT
>TRBV10-1|TRBD2|TRBJ2-1|16|-
CASSESGTSGSNEQFF
TGCGCCAGCAGTGAGTCTGGGACTAGCGGGAGCAATGAGCAGTTCTTC
>TRBV6-6|TRBD2|TRBJ2-7|14|-
CASSYKRDHLEQYF
TGTGCCAGCAGTTACAAGCGGGATCACCTGGAGCAGTACTTC
>TRBV24-1|TRBD2|TRBJ2-1|15|-
CATSDWAGGHNEQFF
TGTGCCACCAGTGATTGGGCGGGAGGGCACAATGAGCAGTTCTTC
>TRBV28|TRBD1|TRBJ2-7|14|-
CASQRDRVSYEQYF
TGTGCCAGCCAACGGGACAGGGTCTCCTACGAGCAGTACTTC
>TRBV28|TRBD2|TRBJ2-2|16|-
CASATPGLAGSGELFF
TGTGCCAGTGCTACTCCGGGACTAGCGGGATCCGGGGAGCTGTTTTTT
>TRBV5-6|-|TRBJ2-7|14|-
CASSWWAANSQQYF
TGTGCCAGCAGCTGGTGGGCCGCGAACAGCCAGCAGTACTTC
>TRBV25-1|TRBD1|TRBJ1-4|15|-
CASSARQGWGEKLFF
TGTGCCAGCAGTGCCAGACAGGGGTGGGGTGAAAAACTGTTTTTT
>TRBV10-3|-|TRBJ1-5|15|-
CATTGDTEGNQPQHF
TGTGCCACTACCGGGGACACTGAGGGCAATCAGCCCCAGCATTTT
>TRBV19|-|TRBJ1-5|16|-
CASSNTGGPRNQPQHF
TGTGCCAGTAGTAATACGGGGGGGCCACGCAATCAGCCCCAGCATTTT
>TRBV28|-|TRBJ1-2|15|-
CASSFPRRGGYGYTF
TGTGCCAGCAGTTTCCCCCGAAGGGGAGGATATGGCTACACCTTC
>TRBV27|TRBD1|TRBJ2-7|16|-
CASSYMDRGRSYEQYF
TGTGCCAGCAGTTATATGGACAGGGGGCGCTCCTACGAGCAGTACTTC
>TRBV27|-|TRBJ2-1|14|-
CASTMGAGWHEQFF
TGTGCCAGCACCATGGGGGCAGGTTGGCATGAGCAGTTCTTC
>TRBV7-2|-|TRBJ1-5|14|-
CASSLAITSQPQHF
TGTGCCAGCAGCTTAGCCATCACATCTCAGCCCCAGCATTTT